This T cell receptor (beta chain) was captured by sequencing in a study of regulatory T cells in long-lasting Graves disease. Study outcomes and limitations: In persistent patients, shared public clonotypes (around 2,600) outnumbered those in new patients (nearly 1,000).

In regard to this clonotype: Its antigen is undetermined.

Construction of TCR beta libraries relied on iRepertoire HTBI primers and on Arm-PCR targeting CDR3 regions. TCRdb itself ran the multiplex PCR reads through MiXCR, one entry per CDR3 protein. The data contain about 430,000 distinct CDR3 sequences, about 21% of them seen just once; the ten biggest clones take up roughly an eighth. Sample time point: persistent/refractory GD, antithyroid drugs over 5 years with positive TRAb. Scientists built the TCR library using RNA that was extracted from PBMCs. An endocrinology department in Xi'an, China, recruited the patients. The material sequenced was peripheral blood mononuclear cells (PBMCs), taken when the disease was refractory, from a patient treated with antithyroid drugs. This sequence was found in a female donor with Graves disease.

The CDR3 DNA reads TGTGCCACCAGCGGAAGTAGTAGCGGTGTTTACGAGCAGTACTTC. Encoded protein: CATSGSSSGVYEQYF. This chain connects TRBV15 to TRBJ2-7, with D possibly TRBD2 on 6 matching bases. V lost 5 bases and J 4 bases, leaving 18 bases between the germline ends. This CDR3 has 15 amino acids. CDR1 is LNHNV, CDR2 YYDKDF, per germline (reference sequence).